This TCR beta chain appears in the sequencing data of a study of CD8+ T cells in alopecia areata. For the study at large: The drug, oral tofacitinib, was given to treated patients at 5 to 10 mg twice daily. Tofacitinib was given for 6 to 18 months, then stopped for 6 months. General study results and limits: In lesional scalp, particularly from alopecia totalis/universalis, clonality was higher than in normal scalp.

Trimming shortened V by 5 bases and J by 2 bases, and 17 bases separated the two germline ends. The CDR3 runs 16 residues. Germline V gives CDR1 SGHNT, CDR2 YENEEA. A word on this clone: Its antigen is unknown.

Described treatment: oral pan-JAK inhibitor, 5-10 mg twice daily. cDNA reverse transcribed from extracted RNA served as the sequencing template. Sequenced by immunoSEQ multiplex PCR; TCRdb stores in-frame clones only, minus some. Of about 210,000 clones in the sample, approximately 65% were seen once. The sequence came from a human donor with alopecia areata. The rearrangement links TRBV11-3 to TRBJ2-3, with D possibly TRBD2 on 6 matching bases. Source: CD4+ T cells sorted from blood, taken at approximately week 45, from a patient treated with tofacitinib. CDR3 in amino acids: CASSPGDPWDTDTQYF. CDR3 nucleotides: TGTGCCAGCAGCCCGGGGGACCCGTGGGACACAGATACGCAGTATTTT. Full variable domain (outside the CDR3, taken from reference TRBV11-3 and TRBJ2-3): EAGVVQSPRYKIIEKKQPVAFWCNPISGHNTLYWYLQNLGQGPELLIRYENEEAVDDSQLPKDRFSAERLKGVDSTLKIQPAELGDSAVYLCASSPGDPWDTDTQYFGPGTRLTVL.